This T cell receptor beta chain emerged from a study of T cells in localized non-small cell lung cancer (dated by TCRdb to the early 2020s). In the study overall: The study examined T cell repertoires in a few hundred patients with early-stage NSCLC and compared tumors with uninvolved tumor-adjacent lungs. NSCLC patients had a mean age of approximately 66 years, and more than 120 were male and more than 90 female. The cohort was made up of a few hundred treatment-naive NSCLC patients whose localized lung tumors had been resected.

TCR beta CDR3 regions were sequenced from DNA using the immunoSEQ Assay. As for the original processing: T cell density was computed as TCR beta template counts normalized to usable DNA estimated by amplifying housekeeping genes. Using the preseqR package, richness was estimated by extrapolating to 120,000 templates for tissue samples and 400,000 templates for PBMC samples. Clonality was taken to be one minus Pielou's evenness. To identify tissue-enriched TCRs, differential abundance testing was run on productive amino-acid clonotypes with a minimum total count of 5 and an alpha of 0.1. Repertoire overlap between compartments was quantified with the Jaccard Index and Morisita Overlap Index. GLIPH grouped TCR beta CDR3s together with public tetramer-defined viral CDR3s, and a viral motif had to include at least three viral sequences and also show V-gene enrichment. Sourced from immuneACCESS, this table was stored by TCRdb with only in-frame sequences that have V and J called. A share of the clones is absent; for the studies checked, an unresolved V gene accounts for under half, and the remainder has no known explanation. From that table come the V and J calls and clone size; the DNA was used to work out D and trimming. Counted in this sample were about 1,000 clones; about 25% of them appeared once. The ten largest clones capture about a quarter of the sample.

With respect to this clone: Its antigen is not yet known. Nothing much larger sits one base from this clone, and base qualities are not available.

Two independent pathologists confirmed that the uninvolved adjacent lung, which was taken at least 2 cm from the tumor margin, was free of atypia. At diagnosis, tumor, uninvolved tumor-adjacent lung and peripheral blood were collected and then preserved as a mix of FFPE and fresh-frozen material. Beyond this particular receptor, the publication reports: Of the top 100 tumor clones, a median of approximately 60 were detected in paired uninvolved adjacent lung; around 27 were also among that lung's top 100. Because the study design was exploratory, TCR variables were selected using unadjusted p-values without false-discovery rate correction. The highest T cell clonality was observed in uninvolved tumor-adjacent lung, where clonality exceeded that of tumor, suggesting that antigenic responses were more focused in uninvolved tumor-adjacent lung. Higher T cell density in blood was associated with longer overall survival, whereas higher clonality in adjacent lung was associated with shorter survival. Multi-region tumor sequencing was not performed, so intratumor heterogeneity could not be excluded.

The source was normal lung tissue next to the tumor, collected before any cancer treatment. The sequence was collected from a man aged 35-75 years with stage III lung adenocarcinoma.

The nucleotides read TGCAGCGTTGCGGGACTAGCGGGAGGGCCTGGCGGGGAGCTGTTTTTT. Translated, it gives CSVAGLAGGPGGELFF. The sequence links TRBV29-1 to TRBJ2-2; a stretch of 16 junction bases matches TRBD2. From a lookup of the germline V gene, CDR1 and CDR2 are SQVTM and ANQGSEA. Reading from cysteine to phenylalanine, the CDR3 counts 16 amino acids. The only DNA kept is the CDR3, 48 bases in frame from the first base. V ends up 4 bases short and J 7 bases short, with an unmatched junction base count of 6.